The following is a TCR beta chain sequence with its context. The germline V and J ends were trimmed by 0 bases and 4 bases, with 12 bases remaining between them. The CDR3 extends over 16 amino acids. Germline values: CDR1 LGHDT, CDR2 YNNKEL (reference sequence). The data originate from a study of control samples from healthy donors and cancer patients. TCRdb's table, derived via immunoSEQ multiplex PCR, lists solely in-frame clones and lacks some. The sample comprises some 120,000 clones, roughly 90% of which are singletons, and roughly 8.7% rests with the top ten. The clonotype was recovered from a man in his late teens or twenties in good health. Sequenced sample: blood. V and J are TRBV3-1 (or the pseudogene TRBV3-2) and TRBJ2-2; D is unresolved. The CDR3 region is CASSQDQDVSTGELFF. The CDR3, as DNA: TGTGCCAGCAGCCAAGATCAAGACGTGAGCACCGGGGAGCTGTTTTTT.